Listed below are T cell receptor beta chains from one sample, sequenced in a study of T cell changes during pregnancy in multiple sclerosis. Generated by immunoSEQ multiplex PCR, the TCRdb table keeps only in-frame clones and is missing some. The sample contains some 130,000 clones, 95% to 98% of which appear only once. This material consisted of peripheral blood, taken after pregnancy. All receptors derive from a female donor with multiple sclerosis, enrolled in a pregnancy study. Each CDR3 is given with its conserved first and last residue. The D gene is left open where the match is weak. Clone size is not always given. Where it is, it says once, few, many or a class for expanded clones.

D gene,V gene,clone size,J gene,CDR3 DNA,CDR3 protein
TRBD2,TRBV4-2,once,TRBJ2-2,TGTGCCAGCAGCCAAGAGACTAGCGGAACAGCGAACACCGGGGAGCTGTTTTTT,CASSQETSGTANTGELFF
TRBD1,TRBV6-4,NA,TRBJ2-7,TGTGCCAGCAGCCGGGACAGGGGCTACGAGCAGTACTTC,CASSRDRGYEQYF
NA,TRBV5-4,NA,TRBJ2-1,TGTGCCAGCAGCTCAGGGCCCTTAGAGCAGGCGAATGAGCAGTTCTTC,CASSSGPLEQANEQFF
NA,TRBV7-9,NA,TRBJ2-7,TGTGCCAGCAGCCTTACGCGGGGAAACGAGCAGTACTTC,CASSLTRGNEQYF
NA,TRBV5-1,NA,TRBJ2-5,TGCGCCAGCAGCCACCGACCGGGACACATCCAAGAGACCCAGTACTTC,CASSHRPGHIQETQYF
TRBD1,TRBV15,NA,TRBJ1-5,TGTGCCACCAGCGGAGGGGACAGCGATCAGCCCCAGCATTTT,CATSGGDSDQPQHF
NA,TRBV20-1,once,TRBJ2-3,TGCAGTGCTAGAGTCGAGGATACGCAGTATTTT,CSARVEDTQYF
TRBD1,TRBV5-5,once,TRBJ2-2,TGTGCCAGCAGCCCGACAGGGTACACCGGGGAGCTGTTTTTT,CASSPTGYTGELFF
TRBD1,TRBV30,few,TRBJ1-1,TGTGCCGGACAACAGGGGTCGGGCACTGAAGCTTTCTTT,CAGQQGSGTEAFF
NA,TRBV27,NA,TRBJ1-5,TGTGCCAGCAGTCCCGGGGTTTGGCAGCCCCAGCATTTT,CASSPGVWQPQHF
TRBD2,TRBV7-3,NA,TRBJ2-3,TGTGCCAGCAGCTTTGGACTAGGCACAGATACGCAGTATTTT,CASSFGLGTDTQYF
TRBD1,TRBV2,NA,TRBJ2-1,TGTGCCAGCAGTGAACGGGACAGACGGTCCAATGAGCAGTTCTTC,CASSERDRRSNEQFF
NA,TRBV18,NA,TRBJ1-1,TGTGCCAGCTCTAGACAGGAGCGGGGCACTGAAGCTTTCTTT,CASSRQERGTEAFF
NA,TRBV5-4,NA,TRBJ2-1,TGTGCCAGCAGCTACCCGGGAGCTGGGGGTGAGCAGTTCTTC,CASSYPGAGGEQFF
NA,TRBV20-1,NA,TRBJ2-3,TGCAGCCACAAGGGCGGGGATACGCAGTATTTT,CSHKGGDTQYF
NA,TRBV2,NA,TRBJ2-7,TGTGCCAGCACCGCGGGACTTGTCACCTACGAGCAGTACTTC,CASTAGLVTYEQYF
NA,TRBV6-5,NA,TRBJ1-5,TGTGCCAGCAGTTACTTACAGGGCGAGCCCCAGCATTTT,CASSYLQGEPQHF
NA,TRBV19,NA,TRBJ2-7,TGTGCCAGTAGTATGTGGGACACCAGCTCCTACGAGCAGTACTTC,CASSMWDTSSYEQYF
TRBD2,TRBV28,NA,TRBJ2-3,TGTGCCAGCAGTCCGACAGGACTAGCGGGAGTGACAGATACGCAGTATTTT,CASSPTGLAGVTDTQYF
TRBD1,TRBV28,NA,TRBJ1-2,TGTGCCAGCAGCATGGACAGGGGTAATGGCTACACCTTC,CASSMDRGNGYTF
NA,TRBV2,NA,TRBJ2-4,TGTGCCAGCAGTGAGTCGAGGGGGAACGGGATTCAGTACTTC,CASSESRGNGIQYF